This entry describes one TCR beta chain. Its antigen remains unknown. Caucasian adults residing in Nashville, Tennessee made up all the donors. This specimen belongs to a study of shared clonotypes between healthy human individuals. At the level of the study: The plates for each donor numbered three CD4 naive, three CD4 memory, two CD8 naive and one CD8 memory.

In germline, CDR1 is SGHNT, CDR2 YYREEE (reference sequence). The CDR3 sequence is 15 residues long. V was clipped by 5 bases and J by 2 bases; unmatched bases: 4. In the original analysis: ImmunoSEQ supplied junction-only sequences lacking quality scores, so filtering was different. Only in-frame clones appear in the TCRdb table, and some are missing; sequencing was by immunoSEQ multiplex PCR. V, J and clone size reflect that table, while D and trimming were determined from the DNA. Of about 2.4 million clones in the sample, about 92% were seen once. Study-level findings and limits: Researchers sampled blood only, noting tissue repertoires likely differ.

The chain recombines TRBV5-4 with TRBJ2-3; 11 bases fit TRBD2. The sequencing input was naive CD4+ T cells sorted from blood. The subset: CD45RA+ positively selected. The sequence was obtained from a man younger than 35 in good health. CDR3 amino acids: CASSMTSGNTDTQYF. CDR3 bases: TGTGCCAGCAGTATGACTAGCGGGAACACAGATACGCAGTATTTT. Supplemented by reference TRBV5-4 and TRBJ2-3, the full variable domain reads ETGVTQSPTHLIKTRGQQVTLRCSSQSGHNTVSWYQQALGQGPQFIFQYYREEENGRGNFPPRFSGLQFPNYSSELNVNALELDDSALYLCASSMTSGNTDTQYFGPGTRLTVL.